Shown below are 16 T cell receptor beta chains from a single sample sequenced in a study of siplizumab effects on memory and regulatory T cells. Sequencing used immunoSEQ multiplex PCR; TCRdb keeps in-frame clones, though not all of them. The repertoire holds about 120,000 clones, with approximately 94% as singletons. The sequenced sample consisted of non-Treg CD4+ T cells sorted from blood. The source of these receptors is a human donor in good health.

V is TRBV7-2 and J is TRBJ2-1, with TRBD2 identical over 9 bases. The CDR3 length is 15 residues. Germline V gene data show CDR1 as SGHTA and CDR2 as FQGNSA. With V trimmed by 3 bases and J by 9 bases, 9 bases remained unmatched. This CDR3 reads CASSLSGTSLSEQFF. In DNA form, the CDR3 reads TGTGCCAGCAGCTTGTCCGGGACTAGCTTATCTGAGCAGTTCTTC.

The CDR3 DNA follows: TGTGCCAGTAGTATCTCGCAAGGGAACTATGGCTACACCTTC. Its translation: CASSISQGNYGYTF. The V gene is TRBV19, the J gene TRBJ1-2, with D unclear. The CDR3 length is 14 residues. Germline loops: CDR1 LNHDA, CDR2 SQIVND (reference sequence). The ends were cut back, 3 bases at V and 2 bases at J, with 10 bases in the middle.

V gene TRBV6-5 combines with J gene TRBJ2-6; D might be TRBD2 (6 bases). Trimming took off 6 bases at V and 7 bases at J, with 16 bases between the two ends. The germline V gene encodes CDR1 MNHEY and CDR2 SVGAGI. The CDR3 sequence is 15 residues long. For the CDR3, the DNA is TGTGCCAGCAGCCGCCCTATGGGAGGAGCCAACGTCCTGACTTTC. Amino acid sequence: CASSRPMGGANVLTF.

The chain recombines TRBV5-1 with TRBJ2-3; 9 nucleotides align to TRBD1. Germline trimming cut 4 bases from V and 2 bases from J; bases unmatched to any gene: 5. In germline, CDR1 is SGHRS, CDR2 YFSETQ. The length of the CDR3 is 15 residues. The CDR3 sequence is CASSQQGANTDTQYF. CDR3 coding DNA: TGCGCCAGCAGCCAACAGGGGGCGAACACAGATACGCAGTATTTT.

This chain joins TRBV5-1 and TRBJ1-2; tentatively, D is TRBD1 (5 bases). The V end lost 0 bases, the J end lost 2 bases, and 11 bases lay between the germline ends. The CDR3 has 15 residues. CDR1 is SGHRS, CDR2 YFSETQ, per germline. As DNA, the CDR3 is TGCGCCAGCAGCTTGGCCGGGGCAGAGAACTATGGCTACACCTTC. It encodes CASSLAGAENYGYTF.

This rearrangement joins TRBV19 to TRBJ1-4; D might be TRBD1 (5 bases). CDR1 is LNHDA and CDR2 is SQIVND in the germline V gene (reference sequence). The CDR3 consists of 17 residues. V was clipped by 1 base and J by 2 bases, with 14 bases between them. In DNA, the CDR3 is TGTGCCAGTAGTATAGTTTATCGCGGGGCGACTAATGAAAAACTGTTTTTT. Its protein product is CASSIVYRGATNEKLFF.

This clone was detected only once. The chain couples TRBV2 to TRBJ2-3; 9 bases are a match to TRBD1. Trimming at V came to 2 bases and at J to 5 bases, leaving 11 bases not matched to a gene. Germline-derived CDR1 and CDR2 are SNHLY and FYNNEI. This CDR3 contains 17 residues. The DNA for the CDR3 is TGTGCCAGCAGTGAATTCCCTACTGACAGGGGGGTAGATACGCAGTATTTT. Its translation is CASSEFPTDRGVDTQYF.

The genes are TRBV6-5 and TRBJ2-7; 7 bases are a match to TRBD1. CDR1 is MNHEY and CDR2 is SVGAGI in the germline V gene. V trimming: 0 bases; J trimming: 0 bases; junction bases outside the gene matches: 5. CDR3 length: 16 amino acids. The CDR3 bases are TGTGCCAGCAGTTACTCAATGGGACAGAGCTCCTACGAGCAGTACTTC. Its protein is CASSYSMGQSSYEQYF.

V and J are TRBV5-5 and TRBJ1-5; D is ambiguous. Germline V gene lookup returns CDR1 SGHKS and CDR2 YYEKEE (reference sequence). V lost 1 base to trimming and J lost 4 bases, with 12 bases between them. This CDR3 is 15 amino acids long. The CDR3 DNA reads TGTGCCAGCAGCTTGCTGGCGGGGTTTAATCAGCCCCAGCATTTT. Translated: CASSLLAGFNQPQHF. The full variable domain, in which reference TRBV5-5 and TRBJ1-5 provide the parts outside the CDR3, is DAGVTQSPTHLIKTRGQQVTLRCSPISGHKSVSWYQQVLGQGPQFIFQYYEKEERGRGNFPDRFSARQFPNYSSELNVNALLLGDSALYLCASSLLAGFNQPQHFGDGTRLSIL.

The chain employs TRBV20-1 and TRBJ2-5; D is unclear. Germline CDR1 and CDR2: DFQATT and SNEGSKA (reference sequence). The CDR3 is 10 amino acids. CDR3 in amino acids: CSPLGETQYF. The CDR3 DNA reads as TGCAGCCCCCTGGGGGAGACCCAGTACTTC.

This chain links TRBV6-6 with TRBJ2-3; D gene ambiguous. Deletions cut 8 bases from V and 0 bases from J, with 9 bases between. Per the germline V gene, CDR1 is MNHNY and CDR2 is SVGAGI (reference sequence). The CDR3 is 13 amino acids. CDR3 sequence reads: CASFQDSTDTQYF. The CDR3, as DNA: TGTGCCAGCTTCCAAGATAGCACAGATACGCAGTATTTT.

The chain combines TRBV10-3 with TRBJ2-1, with D possibly matching TRBD1 (6 bases). Germline CDR1 and CDR2: ENHRY and SYGVKD. The CDR3 loop spans 17 amino acids. Trimming left V 0 bases short and J 11 bases short, with 23 bases between. The CDR3 is CAISESGALQAVVKQFF. The CDR3 bases are TGTGCCATCAGTGAGTCGGGGGCCCTCCAAGCTGTTGTAAAGCAGTTCTTC.

The rearrangement joins TRBV18 to TRBJ2-7; 8 nucleotides match TRBD1. Germline values: CDR1 KGHSH, CDR2 LQKENI. The trim removed 4 bases at V and 0 bases at J, leaving 2 bases unmatched. The CDR3 is made up of 14 amino acids. The CDR3 loop is CASSLGQGSYEQYF. The CDR3 DNA follows: TGTGCCAGCTCACTCGGACAGGGCTCCTACGAGCAGTACTTC.

The V and J genes are TRBV6-5 and TRBJ2-7; D remains unclear. The CDR3 consists of 12 residues. Trimming stripped 4 bases from V and 2 bases from J, with 6 bases between. Per the germline V gene, CDR1 is MNHEY and CDR2 is SVGAGI. CDR3 sequence: CASSSSPYEQYF. DNA of the CDR3: TGTGCCAGCAGTTCGTCGCCCTACGAGCAGTACTTC.

The rearrangement joins TRBV18 to TRBJ2-2; 10 nucleotides line up with TRBD2. Losses at the gene ends were 4 bases for V and 5 bases for J; bases not matched to a gene: 1. The CDR3 extends over 14 amino acids. The germline V gene encodes CDR1 KGHSH and CDR2 LQKENI. CDR3 amino acids: CASSQLAGTGELFF. In DNA form, the CDR3 reads TGTGCCAGCTCACAACTAGCGGGAACCGGGGAGCTGTTTTTT. The variable domain in full, completed from reference TRBV18 and TRBJ2-2, reads NAGVMQNPRHLVRRRGQEARLRCSPMKGHSHVYWYRQLPEEGLKFMVYLQKENIIDESGMPKERFSAEFPKEGPSILRIQQVVRGDSAAYFCASSQLAGTGELFFGEGSRLTVL.

The J gene is TRBJ2-7, the V gene TRBV7-8; possibly TRBD2 for D (5 bases). CDR1 is SGHVS and CDR2 is FQNEAQ in the germline V gene. Trimming cost V 8 bases and J 4 bases, with 12 bases left between them. The CDR3 extends over 12 amino acids. The DNA for the CDR3 is TGTGCCAGCCTTAACCGGGGATACGAGCAGTACTTC. The encoded protein is CASLNRGYEQYF.